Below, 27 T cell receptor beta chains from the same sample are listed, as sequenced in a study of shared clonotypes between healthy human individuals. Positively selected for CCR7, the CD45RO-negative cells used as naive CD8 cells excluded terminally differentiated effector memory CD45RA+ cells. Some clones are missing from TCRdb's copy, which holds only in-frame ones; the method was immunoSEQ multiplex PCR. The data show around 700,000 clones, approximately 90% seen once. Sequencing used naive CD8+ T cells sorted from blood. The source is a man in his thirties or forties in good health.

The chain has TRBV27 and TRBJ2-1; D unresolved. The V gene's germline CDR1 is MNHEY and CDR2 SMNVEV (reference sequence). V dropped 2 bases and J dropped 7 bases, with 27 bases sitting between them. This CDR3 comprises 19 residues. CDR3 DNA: TGTGCCAGCAGTTTAAGGTTCCTTCTAGGGCAGTATCGGGTGAATGAGCAGTTCTTC. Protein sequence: CASSLRFLLGQYRVNEQFF.

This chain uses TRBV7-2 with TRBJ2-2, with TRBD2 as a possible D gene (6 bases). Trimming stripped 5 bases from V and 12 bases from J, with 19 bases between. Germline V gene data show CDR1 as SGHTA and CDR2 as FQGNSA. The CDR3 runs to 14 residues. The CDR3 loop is CASSGGTDTGKLFF. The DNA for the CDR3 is TGTGCCAGCAGCGGGGGGACCGATACGGGGAAGCTGTTTTTT.

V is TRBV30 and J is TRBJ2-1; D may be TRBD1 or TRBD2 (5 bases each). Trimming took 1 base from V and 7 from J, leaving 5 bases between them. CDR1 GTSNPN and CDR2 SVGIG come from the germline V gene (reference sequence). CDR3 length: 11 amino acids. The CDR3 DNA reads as TGTGCCTGGAGTGGGGGGAATGAGCAGTTCTTC. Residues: CAWSGGNEQFF.

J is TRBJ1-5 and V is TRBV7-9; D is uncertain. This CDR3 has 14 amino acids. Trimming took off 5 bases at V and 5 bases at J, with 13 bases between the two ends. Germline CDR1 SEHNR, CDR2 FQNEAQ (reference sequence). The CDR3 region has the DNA TGTGCCAGCAGCCCATTGCCCACGGATCAGCCCCAGCATTTT. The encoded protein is CASSPLPTDQPQHF.

Here the CDR3 reads CSVGDLPKGNTDTQYF. The CDR3 DNA follows: TGCAGCGTGGGGGACCTGCCCAAAGGGAACACAGATACGCAGTATTTT. The V and J genes are TRBV29-1 and TRBJ2-3; D may match TRBD1 or TRBD2 (5 bases each). The V gene's germline CDR1 is SQVTM and CDR2 ANQGSEA. Trimming left V 6 bases short and J 2 bases short, with 21 bases between. CDR3 length: 16 residues.

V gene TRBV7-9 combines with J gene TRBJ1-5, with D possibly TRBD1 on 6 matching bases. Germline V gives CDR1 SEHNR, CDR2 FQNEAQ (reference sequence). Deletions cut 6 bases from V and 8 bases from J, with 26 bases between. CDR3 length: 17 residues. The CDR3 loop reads CASSSVGGASGAEPQHF. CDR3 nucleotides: TGTGCCAGCAGTTCCGTCGGGGGGGCGAGTGGCGCGGAGCCCCAGCATTTT. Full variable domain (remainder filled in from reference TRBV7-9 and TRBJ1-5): DTGVSQNPRHKITKRGQNVTFRCDPISEHNRLYWYRQTLGQGPEFLTYFQNEAQLEKSRLLSDRFSAERPKGSFSTLEIQRTEQGDSAMYLCASSSVGGASGAEPQHFGDGTRLSIL.

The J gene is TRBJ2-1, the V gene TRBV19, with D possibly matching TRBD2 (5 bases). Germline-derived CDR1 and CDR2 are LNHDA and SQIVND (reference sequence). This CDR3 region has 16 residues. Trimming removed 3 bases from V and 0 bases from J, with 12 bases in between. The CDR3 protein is CASSIGVSGSYNEQFF. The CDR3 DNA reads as TGTGCCAGTAGTATCGGGGTCTCCGGCTCCTACAATGAGCAGTTCTTC.

The CDR3 DNA follows: TGTGCCAGCAGCCCATTCGCATCCATATATTTT. This sequence encodes CASSPFASIYF. This chain connects TRBV5-8 to TRBJ1-3; no clear D gene. The CDR3 contains 11 residues. V lost 4 bases and J lost 11, with 10 bases in between. Germline assignment: CDR1 SGHTS and CDR2 YDEGEE.

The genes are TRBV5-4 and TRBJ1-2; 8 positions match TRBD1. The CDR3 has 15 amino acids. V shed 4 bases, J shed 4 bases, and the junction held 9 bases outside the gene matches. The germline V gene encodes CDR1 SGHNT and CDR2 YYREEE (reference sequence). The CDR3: CASSTGQGAGYGYTF. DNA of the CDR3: TGTGCCAGCAGCACAGGCCAGGGGGCAGGCTATGGCTACACCTTC.

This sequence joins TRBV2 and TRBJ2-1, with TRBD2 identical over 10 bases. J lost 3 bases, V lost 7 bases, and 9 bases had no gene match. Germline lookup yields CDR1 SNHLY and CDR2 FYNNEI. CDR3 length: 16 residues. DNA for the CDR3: TGTGCCAGCAAGGAGGCTAGCGGGAGTTTCTACAATGAGCAGTTCTTC. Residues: CASKEASGSFYNEQFF.

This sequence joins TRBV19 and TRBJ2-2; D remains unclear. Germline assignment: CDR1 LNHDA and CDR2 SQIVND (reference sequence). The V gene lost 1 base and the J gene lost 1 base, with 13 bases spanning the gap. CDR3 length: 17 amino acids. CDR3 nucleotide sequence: TGTGCCAGTAGTATAGCCCGTTCGGGCAGGAACACCGGGGAGCTGTTTTTT. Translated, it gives CASSIARSGRNTGELFF.

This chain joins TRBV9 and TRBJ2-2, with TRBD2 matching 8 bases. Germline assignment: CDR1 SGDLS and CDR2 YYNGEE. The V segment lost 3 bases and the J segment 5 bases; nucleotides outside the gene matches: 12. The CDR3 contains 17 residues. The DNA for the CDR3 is TGTGCCAGCAGCGGTGCCCTCGGCGGGAGGAGAACCGGGGAGCTGTTTTTT. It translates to CASSGALGGRRTGELFF.

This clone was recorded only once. CDR3 in amino acids: CASSLAGTGRIQTQYF. The CDR3 nucleotides are TGTGCCAGCAGCTTAGCCGGGACTGGCAGGATACAGACCCAGTACTTC. This chain joins TRBV11-2 and TRBJ2-5, with D perhaps TRBD2 (6 bases). This CDR3 contains 16 residues. Per germline, CDR1 SGHAT and CDR2 FQNNGV. Trimming stripped 1 base from V and 6 bases from J, with 18 bases between. The full variable domain, in which reference TRBV11-2 and TRBJ2-5 provide the parts outside the CDR3, is EAGVAQSPRYKIIEKRQSVAFWCNPISGHATLYWYQQILGQGPKLLIQFQNNGVVDDSQLPKDRFSAERLKGVDSTLKIQPAKLEDSAVYLCASSLAGTGRIQTQYFGPGTRLLVL.

The chain's CDR3 is CASSLVTGAEQYF. The DNA of the CDR3 is TGTGCCAGCAGCTTAGTGACAGGGGCCGAGCAGTACTTC. The V gene is TRBV7-3, the J gene TRBJ2-7, with 8 positions matching TRBD1. The V and J ends lost 2 bases and 6 bases, in that order; junction bases with no gene match: 3. CDR1 SGHTA and CDR2 FQGTGA come from the germline V gene. The CDR3 covers 13 residues. Drawing the rest from reference TRBV7-3 and TRBJ2-7, the complete variable domain is GAGVSQTPSNKVTEKGKYVELRCDPISGHTALYWYRQSLGQGPEFLIYFQGTGAADDSGLPNDRFFAVRPEGSVSTLKIQRTERGDSAVYLCASSLVTGAEQYFGPGTRLTVT.

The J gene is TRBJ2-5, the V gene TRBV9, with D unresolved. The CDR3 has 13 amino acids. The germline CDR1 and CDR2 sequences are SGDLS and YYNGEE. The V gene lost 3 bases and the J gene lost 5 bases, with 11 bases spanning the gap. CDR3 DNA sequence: TGTGCCAGCAGCGCGGACGGATTGGAGACCCAGTACTTC. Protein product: CASSADGLETQYF.

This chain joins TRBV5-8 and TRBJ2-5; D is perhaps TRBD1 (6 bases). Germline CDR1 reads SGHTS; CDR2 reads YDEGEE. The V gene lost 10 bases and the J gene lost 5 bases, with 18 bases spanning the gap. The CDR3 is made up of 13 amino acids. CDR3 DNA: TGTGCCGGCGATACTTACAGGGAGGAGACCCAGTACTTC. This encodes CAGDTYREETQYF.

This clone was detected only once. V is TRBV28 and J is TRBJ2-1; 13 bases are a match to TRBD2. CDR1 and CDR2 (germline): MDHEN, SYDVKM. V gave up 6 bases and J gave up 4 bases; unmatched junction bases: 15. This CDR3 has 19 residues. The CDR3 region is CASSSTPGLAGPRYNEQFF. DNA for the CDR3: TGTGCCAGCAGCTCAACTCCGGGACTAGCGGGACCCCGTTACAATGAGCAGTTCTTC.

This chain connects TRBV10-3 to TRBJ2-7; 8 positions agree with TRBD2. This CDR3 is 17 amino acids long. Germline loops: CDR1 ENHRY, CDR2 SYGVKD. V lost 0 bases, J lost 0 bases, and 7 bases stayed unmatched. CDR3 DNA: TGTGCCATCAGTGAGTCGGGGAGCGGGAGCGGCTCCTACGAGCAGTACTTC. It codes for CAISESGSGSGSYEQYF.

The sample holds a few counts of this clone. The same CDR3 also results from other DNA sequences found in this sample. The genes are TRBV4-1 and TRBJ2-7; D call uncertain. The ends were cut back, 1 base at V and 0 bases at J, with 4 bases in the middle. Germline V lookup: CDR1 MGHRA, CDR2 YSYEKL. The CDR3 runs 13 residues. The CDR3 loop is CASSQADSYEQYF. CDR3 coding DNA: TGCGCCAGCAGCCAAGCGGACTCCTACGAGCAGTACTTC.

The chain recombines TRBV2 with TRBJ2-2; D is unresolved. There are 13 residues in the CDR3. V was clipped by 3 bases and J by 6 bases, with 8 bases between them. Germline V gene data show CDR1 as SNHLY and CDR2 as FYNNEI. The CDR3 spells CASSDWGSGELFF. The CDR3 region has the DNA TGTGCCAGCAGTGATTGGGGTTCCGGGGAGCTGTTTTTT.

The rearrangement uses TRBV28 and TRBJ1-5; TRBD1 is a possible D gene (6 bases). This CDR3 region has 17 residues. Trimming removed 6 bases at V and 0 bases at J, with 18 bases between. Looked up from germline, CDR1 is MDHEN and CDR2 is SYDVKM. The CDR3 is CASSRPGVGSSNQPQHF. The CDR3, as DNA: TGTGCCAGCAGCCGTCCAGGGGTGGGTAGTAGCAATCAGCCCCAGCATTTT.

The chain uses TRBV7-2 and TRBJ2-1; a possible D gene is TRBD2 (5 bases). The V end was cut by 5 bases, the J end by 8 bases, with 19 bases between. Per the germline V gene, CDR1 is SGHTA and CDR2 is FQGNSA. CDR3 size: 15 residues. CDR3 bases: TGTGCCAGCAGCCCTCGACTGCCTAGCAGCGATGAGCAGTTCTTC. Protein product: CASSPRLPSSDEQFF.

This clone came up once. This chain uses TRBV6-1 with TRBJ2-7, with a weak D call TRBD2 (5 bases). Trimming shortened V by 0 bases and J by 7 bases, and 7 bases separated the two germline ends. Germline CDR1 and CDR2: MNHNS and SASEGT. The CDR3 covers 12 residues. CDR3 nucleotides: TGTGCCAGCAGTGAAGCGGGAGTTGAGCAGTACTTC. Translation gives CASSEAGVEQYF.

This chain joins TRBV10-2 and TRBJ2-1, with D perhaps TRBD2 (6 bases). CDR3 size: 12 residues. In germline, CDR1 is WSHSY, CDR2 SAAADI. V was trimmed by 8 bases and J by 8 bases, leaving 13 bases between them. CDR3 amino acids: CASGWRGDEQFF. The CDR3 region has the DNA TGCGCCAGCGGGTGGAGGGGCGATGAGCAGTTCTTC.

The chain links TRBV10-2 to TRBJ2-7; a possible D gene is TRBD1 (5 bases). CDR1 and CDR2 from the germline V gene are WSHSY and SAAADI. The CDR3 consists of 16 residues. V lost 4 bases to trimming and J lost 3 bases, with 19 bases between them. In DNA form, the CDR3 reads TGCGCCAGCAGTGGCATTCAGGGCGGAACAAACTACGAGCAGTACTTC. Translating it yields CASSGIQGGTNYEQYF.

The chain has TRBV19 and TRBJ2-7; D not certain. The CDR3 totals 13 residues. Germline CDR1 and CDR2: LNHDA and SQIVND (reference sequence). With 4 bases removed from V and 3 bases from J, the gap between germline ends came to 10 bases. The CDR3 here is CASSSSVGYEQYF. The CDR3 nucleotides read TGTGCCAGTAGTAGCTCGGTGGGCTACGAGCAGTACTTC.

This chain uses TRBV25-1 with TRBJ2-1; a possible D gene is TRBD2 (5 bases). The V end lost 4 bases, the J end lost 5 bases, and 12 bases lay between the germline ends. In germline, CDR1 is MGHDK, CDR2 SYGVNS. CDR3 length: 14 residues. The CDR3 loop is CASSVGWGDNEQFF. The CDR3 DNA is TGTGCCAGCAGTGTCGGGTGGGGAGACAATGAGCAGTTCTTC.